The clone carrying this T cell receptor beta chain appeared a few times. The antigen is undetermined. Investigators prepared the TCR beta libraries by applying iRepertoire HTBI primers and Arm-PCR of CDR3 regions. TCRdb re-called the multiplex PCR reads with MiXCR, one entry per CDR3 protein. The data show more than 650,000 distinct CDR3 sequences, 30% seen once. The data were obtained in a study of regulatory T cells in long-lasting Graves disease. As for time point: persistent/refractory GD, antithyroid drugs over 5 years with positive TRAb. After RNA was extracted from PBMCs, the TCR library was made from it. Whole-study findings and limits: The study examined only peripheral blood, not thyroid tissue.

The receptor was isolated from a female donor with Graves disease. The input for sequencing was peripheral blood mononuclear cells (PBMCs), taken when the disease was refractory, from a patient treated with antithyroid drugs.

CDR3 sequence (DNA): TGTGCCAGCCGACGAAGAGGGCCTGGCTACACCTTC. It yields the protein CASRRRGPGYTF. The rearrangement joins TRBV28 to TRBJ1-2, with D unresolved. The CDR3 loop spans 12 amino acids. V gave up 8 bases and J gave up 7 bases, with 14 bases separating them. CDR1 and CDR2 (germline): MDHEN, SYDVKM.